These T cell receptor beta chains were read from a single sample in a study of sequential checkpoint blockade in melanoma. The assay was immunoSEQ multiplex PCR, and TCRdb's table has in-frame clones only and misses some. The table includes about 9,300 clones, 25% to 30% detected once. Sample: tumor tissue (inferred from file names), taken from a patient given nivolumab and ipilimumab in sequence. These receptors all stem from a human donor with melanoma. Both conserved end residues are part of each CDR3. A D gene is named only where the DNA matches it firmly. The size of a clone is reported for some rows only, either as once, few or many, or as a class for expanded clones.

D gene	clone size	V gene	J gene	CDR3 length	CDR3 DNA	CDR3 protein
-	-	TRBV19	TRBJ1-1	12	TGTGCCAGTAGTAGGAGGGGAGCTGAAGCTTTCTTT	CASSRRGAEAFF
-	few	TRBV7-8	TRBJ1-5	13	TGTGCCAGCAGCTTTGGGGGGAACCAGCCCCAGCATTTT	CASSFGGNQPQHF
-	few	TRBV9	TRBJ1-1	14	TGTGCCAGCAGCGTAGTTTCGGGGGCCGCTGAAGCTTTCTTT	CASSVVSGAAEAFF
TRBD1	few	TRBV6-8	TRBJ2-5	13	TGTGCCAGCAGCCGGGACAGAGAGGACACCCAGTACTTC	CASSRDREDTQYF
TRBD1	once	TRBV18	TRBJ1-2	12	TGTGCCAGCTCACCCTGGGACAGTGGCTACACCTTC	CASSPWDSGYTF
-	many	TRBV11-3	TRBJ2-7	14	TGTGCCAGCAGCTTGGCTGGGAGACCCTACGAGCAGTACTTC	CASSLAGRPYEQYF
-	-	TRBV19	TRBJ1-1	14	TGTGCCAGTAGTATAGATTCGGCAGGGGATTCGGCTTTCTTT	CASSIDSAGDSAFF
-	-	TRBV5-1	TRBJ2-5	14	TGCGCCAGCAGCATTCCGGACTCAGGGGAGACCCAGTACTTC	CASSIPDSGETQYF
TRBD1	-	TRBV10-2	TRBJ1-1	15	TGCGCCAGCAGCGGCCGAACCGGGACAGTGGGTGAAGCTTTCTTT	CASSGRTGTVGEAFF
-	few	TRBV28	TRBJ1-2	14	TGTGCCAGCAGTTTAATTACCTATGGCACGGGCTACACCTTC	CASSLITYGTGYTF
-	-	TRBV18	TRBJ1-3	15	TGTGCCAGCTCACCAGAACAGGGATTTGGAAACACCATATATTTT	CASSPEQGFGNTIYF
-	few	TRBV19	TRBJ2-2	15	TGTGCCAGTAGTTATACAGGGTGGGGCACCGGGGAGCTGTTTTTT	CASSYTGWGTGELFF
TRBD1	-	TRBV18	TRBJ2-7	14	TGTGCCAGCTCACCACTTGGGACAGGGAACGAGCAGTACTTC	CASSPLGTGNEQYF
TRBD1	-	TRBV9	TRBJ1-3	15	TGTGCCAGCGTTGGACAGGGGCTGGTGGAAAACACCATATATTTT	CASVGQGLVENTIYF
-	-	TRBV11-3	TRBJ2-6	16	TGTGCCAGCAGCTTAATGTCCGTGGCTGGGGCCAACGTCCTGACTTTC	CASSLMSVAGANVLTF